This T cell receptor beta chain was identified in a study of OX40 agonist ivuxolimab in advanced cancers. Study-wide background: Patients took ivuxolimab, an agonistic anti-OX40 (CD134) antibody.

Overall study findings and caveats: The authors also found low normalized T-cell clonal expansion in some nonresponders.

Turning to this clone: Its antigen is still unknown. A single base is all that separates this from a far larger clone, so a read error is likely.

Here immunoSEQ multiplex PCR was the method, and the copy in TCRdb shows in-frame clones only, minus some. The sample has roughly 86,000 clones, around nine tenths seen once; the top ten hold approximately 3%. Germline V gives CDR1 SGHRS, CDR2 YFSETQ. V was clipped by 1 base and J by 4 bases; unmatched bases: 5. This CDR3 contains 14 residues. The sequence derives from an adult with an advanced solid tumor such as melanoma, head and neck, liver or kidney cancer. The sample in question was CD4+ or CD8+ T cells sorted from blood, obtained in a trial of the OX40 agonist ivuxolimab. V gene TRBV5-1 combines with J gene TRBJ2-7; 7 nucleotides line up with TRBD1. For the CDR3, the DNA is TGCGCCAGCAGCTTGTTAGGACAGGATTACGAGCAGTACTTC. Its protein is CASSLLGQDYEQYF.